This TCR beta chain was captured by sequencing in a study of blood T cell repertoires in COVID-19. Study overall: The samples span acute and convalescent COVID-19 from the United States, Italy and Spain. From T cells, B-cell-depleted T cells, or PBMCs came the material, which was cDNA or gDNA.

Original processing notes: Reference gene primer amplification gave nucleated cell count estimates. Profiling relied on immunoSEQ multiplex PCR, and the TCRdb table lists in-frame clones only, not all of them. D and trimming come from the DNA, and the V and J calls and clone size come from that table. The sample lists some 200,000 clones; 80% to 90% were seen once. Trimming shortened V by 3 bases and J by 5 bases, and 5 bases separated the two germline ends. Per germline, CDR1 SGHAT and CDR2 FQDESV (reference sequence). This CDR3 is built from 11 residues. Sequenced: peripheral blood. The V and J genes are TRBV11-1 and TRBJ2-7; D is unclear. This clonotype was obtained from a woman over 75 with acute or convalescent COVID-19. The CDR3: CASSFRDEQYF. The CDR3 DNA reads TGTGCCAGCAGCTTTCGGGACGAGCAGTACTTC.